Below are 27 T cell receptor beta chains sequenced from a single sample in a study of cytomegalovirus exposure and HLA in healthy donors. PCR involved 60 Vbeta and 13 Jbeta primers. This table comes from immunoSEQ multiplex PCR, and its TCRdb copy is limited to in-frame clones, with some not included. Among 130,000 or so clones listed, approximately 82% were seen once. The sequenced sample was PBMCs. These receptors were collected from a man younger than 35 in good health and CMV-seropositive.

The chain uses TRBV5-5 and TRBJ2-7; 8 nucleotides align to TRBD1. From germline, CDR1 is SGHKS and CDR2 YYEKEE (reference sequence). The CDR3 covers 14 residues. V lost 7 bases to trimming and J lost 2 bases; unmatched junction nucleotides: 8. CDR3 in amino acids: CASLEAGGAYEQYF. CDR3 DNA sequence: TGTGCCAGCTTGGAGGCAGGGGGCGCCTACGAGCAGTACTTC.

The chain is built from TRBV6-5 and TRBJ1-5; D is undetermined. CDR1 and CDR2 from the germline V gene are MNHEY and SVGAGI. Trimming pared 4 bases from V and 0 bases from J, leaving 7 bases between. This CDR3 is 14 amino acids long. In DNA, the CDR3 is TGTGCCAGCAGTTCCCAGAATAGCAATCAGCCCCAGCATTTT. It is translated as CASSSQNSNQPQHF.

This clone was picked up a small number of times. The chain employs TRBV20-1 and TRBJ1-4, with D unresolved. V was pared by 7 bases and J by 8 bases, with 11 bases between. This CDR3 has 11 residues. Germline V gene sequence: CDR1 DFQATT, CDR2 SNEGSKA (reference sequence). This CDR3 reads CSGGHGEKLFF. CDR3 coding DNA: TGCAGTGGAGGTCATGGAGAAAAACTGTTTTTT.

V is TRBV10-1 and J is TRBJ2-1; D perhaps matches TRBD1 (6 bases). Germline V CDR1 and CDR2: WNHNN, SYGVQD (reference sequence). This CDR3 contains 16 residues. Trimming took 4 bases from V and 7 from J, leaving 20 bases between them. The DNA for the CDR3 is TGCGCCAGCAGTGGCCCCGGGGCACCTAGGGGGAATGAGCAGTTCTTC. Translation gives CASSGPGAPRGNEQFF.

A few counts support this clone. V and J are TRBV21-1 and TRBJ1-5. TRBV21-1 is labeled a pseudogene. This CDR3 region has 11 residues. CDR3 sequence (DNA): TGTGCCGCCTGGGAGAATCAGCCCCAGCATTTT. Translation: CAAWENQPQHF.

The chain uses TRBV7-9 and TRBJ2-7; TRBD2 agrees at 7 bases. Germline V gene data show CDR1 as SEHNR and CDR2 as FQNEAQ (reference sequence). V gave up 7 bases and J gave up 6 bases; unmatched junction bases: 12. The CDR3 is made up of 14 amino acids. CDR3 coding DNA: TGTGCCAGCAACCCCGGCTGGGGGGAGGGCGAGCAGTACTTC. It translates to CASNPGWGEGEQYF.

The chain recombines TRBV6-1 with TRBJ1-2; D might be TRBD1 (6 bases). Germline V gene lookup returns CDR1 MNHNS and CDR2 SASEGT. V lost 6 bases and J 4 bases, leaving 9 bases between the germline ends. The CDR3 has 12 amino acids. The CDR3 reads CASSPDSYGYTF. For the CDR3, the DNA is TGTGCCAGCAGCCCGGACAGCTATGGCTACACCTTC.

The chain recombines TRBV7-6 with TRBJ2-5, with TRBD2 matching 10 bases. J was trimmed by 4 bases and V by 5 bases; bases with no gene match: 16. Germline V lookup: CDR1 SGHVS, CDR2 FNYEAQ. The CDR3 contains 18 residues. CDR3 in amino acids: CASSPGGLAGEGRETQYF. As DNA, the CDR3 is TGTGCCAGCAGCCCAGGGGGGCTAGCGGGAGAGGGCCGAGAGACCCAGTACTTC.

Comments on this clone: This may be a read error: a much more frequent sequence differs by one nucleotide. In DNA, the CDR3 is TGTGCCAGCAGCGGGACAGGGGGCTACAATGAGCAGTTCTTC. Translated: CASSGTGGYNEQFF. This rearrangement joins TRBV6-5 to TRBJ2-1; 11 bases are a match to TRBD1. V gave up 6 bases and J gave up 3 bases; unmatched junction bases: 1. Germline CDR1 reads MNHEY; CDR2 reads SVGAGI. The CDR3 covers 14 residues.

V is TRBV5-1 and J is TRBJ2-7, with 7 bases identical to TRBD1. Germline V gene data show CDR1 as SGHRS and CDR2 as YFSETQ. This CDR3 comprises 17 residues. Trimming removed 4 bases from V and 2 bases from J; junction bases left unmatched: 15. In DNA form, the CDR3 reads TGCGCCAGCAGCCCACCCAGGACAGGTGATACCGCCTACGAGCAGTACTTC. Its protein is CASSPPRTGDTAYEQYF.

The chain employs TRBV7-9 and TRBJ2-1; 11 nucleotides match TRBD2. Germline assignment: CDR1 SEHNR and CDR2 FQNEAQ (reference sequence). CDR3 size: 16 residues. V shed 5 bases, J shed 7 bases, and the junction held 10 bases outside the gene matches. CDR3 DNA sequence: TGTGCCAGCAGCGAAATAGCGGGAGGGCCGCGGAATGAGCAGTTCTTC. Encoded protein: CASSEIAGGPRNEQFF.

V gene TRBV5-1 combines with J gene TRBJ2-3; TRBD1 is a possible D gene (6 bases). Germline-derived CDR1 and CDR2 are SGHRS and YFSETQ. The germline V and J ends were trimmed by 6 bases and 6 bases, with 11 bases remaining between them. The length of the CDR3 is 12 residues. The CDR3, as DNA: TGCGCCAGCATCAGTCAGGGGGATACGCAGTATTTT. This sequence encodes CASISQGDTQYF.

The rearrangement joins TRBV19 to TRBJ1-1; D ambiguous. There are 14 residues in the CDR3. Trimming took off 8 bases at V and 3 bases at J, with 16 bases between the two ends. CDR1 and CDR2 from the germline V gene are LNHDA and SQIVND (reference sequence). CDR3 region: CASGLGDKYTEAFF. DNA of the CDR3: TGTGCCAGTGGATTGGGCGACAAGTACACTGAAGCTTTCTTT. The full variable domain, its missing parts supplied by reference TRBV19 and TRBJ1-1, is DGGITQSPKYLFRKEGQNVTLSCEQNLNHDAMYWYRQDPGQGLRLIYYSQIVNDFQKGDIAEGYSVSREKKESFPLTVTSAQKNPTAFYLCASGLGDKYTEAFFGQGTRLTVV.

This sequence joins TRBV6-1 and TRBJ2-6, with D hard to call. With 8 bases removed from V and 0 bases from J, the gap between germline ends came to 11 bases. This CDR3 has 15 residues. Germline V gives CDR1 MNHNS, CDR2 SASEGT. The CDR3 is CASVVTSSGANVLTF. The DNA for the CDR3 is TGTGCCAGCGTCGTCACGAGCTCTGGGGCCAACGTCCTGACTTTC.

The chain carries TRBV7-3 and TRBJ2-1; TRBD2 aligns across 7 bases. This CDR3 contains 13 residues. The V and J ends lost 3 bases and 9 bases, in that order; junction bases with no gene match: 5. The germline V gene encodes CDR1 SGHTA and CDR2 FQGTGA. The CDR3 bases are TGTGCCAGCAGCTTGGGGACTACGGCTGAGCAGTTCTTC. This gives the protein CASSLGTTAEQFF. Filled out from reference TRBV7-3 and TRBJ2-1, the complete variable domain reads GAGVSQTPSNKVTEKGKYVELRCDPISGHTALYWYRQSLGQGPEFLIYFQGTGAADDSGLPNDRFFAVRPEGSVSTLKIQRTERGDSAVYLCASSLGTTAEQFFGPGTRLTVL.

V is TRBV19 and J is TRBJ1-2; weak D call: TRBD1 (6 bases). In germline, CDR1 is LNHDA, CDR2 SQIVND (reference sequence). V was pared by 7 bases and J by 4 bases, with 10 bases between. This CDR3 has 12 residues. CDR3 sequence reads: CASTGRGYGYTF. Written as DNA, the CDR3 is TGTGCCAGTACTGGCAGGGGCTATGGCTACACCTTC.

This sequence joins TRBV4-2 and TRBJ2-6, with 8 bases aligning to TRBD1. J gave up 9 bases and V 2 bases, and 6 bases lay outside the gene matches. The CDR3 totals 15 residues. Per germline, CDR1 LGHNA and CDR2 YNFKEQ. The CDR3 nucleotides read TGTGCCAGCAGCCAACTTGGACAGGGTGGCAACGTCCTGACTTTC. Translation: CASSQLGQGGNVLTF.

The rearrangement uses TRBV6-4 and TRBJ2-2; a possible D gene is TRBD2 (6 bases). The CDR3 totals 15 residues. Germline V gene sequence: CDR1 MRHNA, CDR2 SNTAGT. Trimming cost V 6 bases and J 2 bases, with 13 bases left between them. Here the CDR3 reads CASRIAALNTGELFF. CDR3 DNA sequence: TGTGCCAGCAGAATAGCGGCTTTAAACACCGGGGAGCTGTTTTTT.

This rearrangement joins TRBV10-1 to TRBJ1-1; D possibly corresponds to TRBD1 (5 bases). The germline V and J ends were trimmed by 2 bases and 10 bases, with 11 bases remaining between them. The CDR3 extends over 12 amino acids. Germline V gene sequence: CDR1 WNHNN, CDR2 SYGVQD (reference sequence). For the CDR3, the DNA is TGCGCCAGCAGTGAGGGGGGAGGGAGAGCTTTCTTT. Encoded protein: CASSEGGGRAFF.

V is TRBV7-9 and J is TRBJ1-5, with D tentatively TRBD1 (6 bases). With 4 bases removed from V and 4 bases from J, the gap between germline ends came to 14 bases. The germline V gene has CDR1 SEHNR and CDR2 FQNEAQ (reference sequence). The CDR3 totals 15 residues. The CDR3, as DNA: TGTGCCAGCAGCTCCACAGGGAGAGGGAATCAGCCCCAGCATTTT. Its translation is CASSSTGRGNQPQHF.

V and J are TRBV11-2 and TRBJ2-7, with 8 bases matching TRBD2. Trimming cost V 8 bases and J 2 bases; bases outside gene matches: 2. The CDR3 runs to 12 residues. Germline assignment: CDR1 SGHAT and CDR2 FQNNGV. CDR3 in amino acids: CASAGGTYEQYF. The CDR3 DNA follows: TGTGCCAGCGCGGGGGGTACCTACGAGCAGTACTTC.

The chain has TRBV6-5 and TRBJ2-5, with D perhaps matching TRBD1 (6 bases). Germline loops: CDR1 MNHEY, CDR2 SVGAGI. Trimming took 2 bases from V and 5 from J, leaving 12 bases between them. CDR3 size: 14 residues. The CDR3 loop is CASSYRTEKETQYF. DNA for the CDR3: TGTGCCAGCAGTTACCGGACAGAAAAGGAGACCCAGTACTTC.

The chain recombines TRBV29-1 with TRBJ2-7, with D maybe TRBD2 (6 bases). Per the germline V gene, CDR1 is SQVTM and CDR2 is ANQGSEA. This CDR3 region has 14 residues. V was clipped by 1 base and J by 0 bases, with 10 bases between them. The chain's CDR3 is CSVEGAEGSYEQYF. DNA for the CDR3: TGCAGCGTTGAAGGGGCGGAGGGCTCCTACGAGCAGTACTTC.

The gene calls are TRBV28 and TRBJ1-5; 7 bases are shared with TRBD1. Germline-derived CDR1 and CDR2 are MDHEN and SYDVKM. The CDR3 is 19 residues long. The ends lost 2 bases at V and 2 bases at J; junction bases unmatched: 15. CDR3 sequence reads: CASSLERGRVSIGNQPQHF. The CDR3 bases are TGTGCCAGCAGTTTAGAGAGGGGGCGAGTATCAATAGGCAATCAGCCCCAGCATTTT. The full variable domain, rest sourced from reference TRBV28 and TRBJ1-5, is DVKVTQSSRYLVKRTGEKVFLECVQDMDHENMFWYRQDPGLGLRLIYFSYDVKMKEKGDIPEGYSVSREKKERFSLILESASTNQTSMYLCASSLERGRVSIGNQPQHFGDGTRLSIL.

The gene calls are TRBV28 and TRBJ1-2; a weak D match, TRBD1 (6 bases). Per the germline V gene, CDR1 is MDHEN and CDR2 is SYDVKM. The CDR3 runs 15 residues. V was clipped by 6 bases and J by 4 bases, with 18 bases between them. CDR3 in DNA: TGTGCCAGCAGCCCTCCGGGTCCAGGGGTCTATGGCTACACCTTC. It codes for CASSPPGPGVYGYTF.

The rearrangement links TRBV4-1 to TRBJ1-4; D possibly corresponds to TRBD1 (5 bases). Germline assignment: CDR1 MGHRA and CDR2 YSYEKL. With 1 base removed from V and 8 bases from J, the gap between germline ends came to 11 bases. The CDR3 length is 14 residues. The CDR3 loop is CASSQGQTPEKLFF. CDR3 nucleotides: TGCGCCAGCAGCCAAGGACAGACCCCCGAAAAACTGTTTTTT.

The V call is TRBV25-1, the J call TRBJ2-7; D might be TRBD2 (6 bases). The CDR3 loop spans 13 amino acids. V dropped 8 bases and J dropped 0 bases, with 11 bases sitting between them. Germline-derived CDR1 and CDR2 are MGHDK and SYGVNS. CDR3 in DNA: TGTGCCAGCTTAGGGACTGGCTCCTACGAGCAGTACTTC. Encoded protein: CASLGTGSYEQYF.